This T cell receptor (beta chain) was captured in a study of OX40 agonist ivuxolimab in advanced cancers. In the study overall: Given to patients was ivuxolimab, an agonistic anti-OX40 (CD134) antibody. Dose-escalation patients' cancers were hepatocellular carcinoma, melanoma, renal cell or head and neck cancer. Prior therapy, whether anti-PD-1, anti-PD-L1 or anti-CTLA-4, was allowed, and less than 45% had some.

Comment on this clone: One junction end does not reproduce the germline sequence, and a read error may be involved.

Sampling of blood occurred at baseline, cycle 4 day 1, and cycle 7 day 1. Germline CDR1 reads MDHEN; CDR2 reads SYDVKM. This CDR3 has 12 amino acids. Here immunoSEQ multiplex PCR was the method, and the copy in TCRdb shows in-frame clones only, minus some. This sample has about 130,000 clones; under 95% occur once, and the top ten carry around 0.81%. Sequences were derived from CD4+ or CD8+ T cells sorted from blood, sampled in a trial of the OX40 agonist ivuxolimab. The receptor was isolated from an adult with an advanced solid tumor such as melanoma, head and neck, liver or kidney cancer. V gene TRBV28 combines with J gene TRBJ1-1; D gene unclear. CDR3 in amino acids: CGPVGWNGEAFF. As DNA, the CDR3 is TGCGGCCCCGTGGGGTGGAACGGTGAAGCTTTCTTT.